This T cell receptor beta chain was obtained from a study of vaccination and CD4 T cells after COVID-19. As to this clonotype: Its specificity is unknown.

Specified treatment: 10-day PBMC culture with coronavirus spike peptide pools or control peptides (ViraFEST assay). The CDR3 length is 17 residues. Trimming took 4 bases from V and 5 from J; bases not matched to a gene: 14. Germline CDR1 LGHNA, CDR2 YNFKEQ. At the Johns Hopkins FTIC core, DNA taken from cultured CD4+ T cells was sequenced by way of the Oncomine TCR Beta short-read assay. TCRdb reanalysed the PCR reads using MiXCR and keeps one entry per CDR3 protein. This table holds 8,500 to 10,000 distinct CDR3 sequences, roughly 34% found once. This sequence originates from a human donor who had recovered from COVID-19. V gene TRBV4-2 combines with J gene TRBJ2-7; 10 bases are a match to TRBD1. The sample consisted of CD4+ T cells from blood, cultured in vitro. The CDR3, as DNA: TGTGCCAGCAGCCCTGGGCACGGGACAGGGGATTTCCACGAGCAGTACTTC. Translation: CASSPGHGTGDFHEQYF.